This T cell receptor (beta chain) was recovered during a study of blood T cell repertoires in COVID-19. Study information: The United States, Italy and Spain were the sources of the acute and convalescent COVID-19 samples. Sources were T cells, B-cell-depleted T cells, or PBMCs; the material itself was cDNA or gDNA.

Authors' analysis steps: Estimated nucleated cell counts came from reference gene primer amplification. Produced via immunoSEQ multiplex PCR; TCRdb's table is partial and in-frame only. The V and J calls and clone size were taken over from that table, and D and trimming were inferred from the DNA. The sample holds 71,000 or so clones, roughly 80% seen once. Trimming took 2 bases from V and 4 from J; bases not matched to a gene: 5. The germline V gene encodes CDR1 SGHRS and CDR2 YFSETQ. The CDR3 covers 14 residues. The V gene is TRBV5-1, the J gene TRBJ1-1; TRBD1 aligns across 7 bases. The sequence derives from a man between 65 and 85 years old with acute or convalescent COVID-19. The sample comprised peripheral blood. CDR3 nucleotides: TGCGCCAGCAGCTTTACAGGGGTGAGCACTGAAGCTTTCTTT. Protein product: CASSFTGVSTEAFF. Full variable domain (outside the CDR3, taken from reference TRBV5-1 and TRBJ1-1): KAGVTQTPRYLIKTRGQQVTLSCSPISGHRSVSWYQQTPGQGLQFLFEYFSETQRNKGNFPGRFSGRQFSNSRSEMNVSTLELGDSALYLCASSFTGVSTEAFFGQGTRLTVV.